Following are 6 T cell receptor beta chains from one sample sequenced in a study of cytomegalovirus exposure and HLA in healthy donors. Amplification used 60 Vbeta primers and 13 Jbeta primers. The method was immunoSEQ multiplex PCR; TCRdb's version includes in-frame clones alone and lacks a portion of them. Of about 180,000 clones listed, more than 75% are singletons. The sequencing input was PBMCs. The receptors come from a woman aged 25 to 39 in good health and CMV-seropositive.

CDR3 sequence reads: CACDRQGNNQPQHF. CDR3 DNA sequence: TGTGCCTGCGACCGGCAGGGGAACAATCAGCCCCAGCATTTT. The V call is TRBV2, the J call TRBJ1-5, with D possibly being TRBD1 (6 bases). The CDR3 is 14 amino acids. Trimming took 11 bases from V and 3 from J, leaving 17 bases between them. Germline V gene lookup returns CDR1 SNHLY and CDR2 FYNNEI.

This clone has just a few counts. J is TRBJ2-7 and V is TRBV18, with D tentatively TRBD1 (6 bases). The CDR3 runs to 16 residues. Germline CDR1 reads KGHSH; CDR2 reads LQKENI. The V gene lost 2 bases and the J gene lost 2 bases, with 16 bases spanning the gap. The CDR3 DNA reads TGTGCCAGCTCACCAGCCGGGGCAGGGACAACCTACGAGCAGTACTTC. It specifies CASSPAGAGTTYEQYF.

V gene TRBV9 combines with J gene TRBJ2-1; perhaps TRBD1 as D (6 bases). The CDR3 has 16 amino acids. Trimming shortened V by 2 bases and J by 4 bases, and 16 bases separated the two germline ends. Germline CDR1 reads SGDLS; CDR2 reads YYNGEE. The chain's CDR3 is CASSVPGTSDYNEQFF. Here the CDR3 DNA reads TGTGCCAGCAGCGTCCCCGGGACAAGCGATTACAATGAGCAGTTCTTC.

The rearrangement links TRBV5-1 to TRBJ1-1, with D hard to call. Deletions cut 6 bases from V and 0 bases from J, with 6 bases between. The CDR3 is made up of 12 amino acids. CDR1 is SGHRS and CDR2 is YFSETQ in the germline V gene. The chain's CDR3 is CASISLNTEAFF. In DNA, the CDR3 is TGCGCCAGCATAAGCCTGAACACTGAAGCTTTCTTT.

V gene TRBV9 combines with J gene TRBJ1-2; D is ambiguous. Trimming removed 4 bases at V and 0 bases at J, with 16 bases between. Per germline, CDR1 SGDLS and CDR2 YYNGEE. The CDR3 is 16 amino acids. The CDR3 sequence: CASSHSRARANYGYTF. The CDR3 region has the DNA TGTGCCAGCAGCCACTCGCGGGCTAGAGCTAACTATGGCTACACCTTC.

V usage is TRBV5-4 and J usage is TRBJ2-1; 12 bases line up with TRBD2. From germline, CDR1 is SGHNT and CDR2 YYREEE (reference sequence). The CDR3 loop spans 14 amino acids. Unmatched junction bases numbered 5, after V lost 3 bases and J lost 10 bases. For the CDR3, the DNA is TGTGCCAGCAGCTCTAGCGGGGGGGCCGGGGAGCAGTTCTTC. It encodes CASSSSGGAGEQFF.